The 14 T cell receptor beta chains given below trace back to one sample, sequenced in a study of shared clonotypes between healthy human individuals. This table comes from immunoSEQ multiplex PCR, and its TCRdb copy is limited to in-frame clones, with some not included. The sample carries some 360,000 clones, less than 75% recorded once. The specimen sequenced was memory CD4+ T cells sorted from blood. Sample subset: CD45RA-negative fraction. Source of these receptors: a man aged 30 to 39 in good health.

This clone was seen a handful of times. V is TRBV2 and J is TRBJ2-2; 8 bases fit TRBD1. The CDR3 contains 13 residues. Germline trimming cut 8 bases from V and 6 bases from J; bases unmatched to any gene: 5. CDR1 and CDR2 (germline): SNHLY, FYNNEI. CDR3 DNA sequence: TGTGCCAGCCGAAGACAGGGGTCCGGGGAGCTGTTTTTT. Protein sequence: CASRRQGSGELFF.

In its sample, this clone was seen once. The chain recombines TRBV10-3 with TRBJ1-1; the match to TRBD1 covers 9 bases. The trim removed 11 bases at V and 0 bases at J, leaving 4 bases unmatched. CDR3 size: 13 residues. Germline V gene sequence: CDR1 ENHRY, CDR2 SYGVKD. The DNA for the CDR3 is TGTGCCGCCGGGACAGGGCTGAACACTGAAGCTTTCTTT. Its translation is CAAGTGLNTEAFF.

This chain uses TRBV4-1 with TRBJ2-1; the D is unclear. Germline-derived CDR1 and CDR2 are MGHRA and YSYEKL. Trimming shortened V by 6 bases and J by 0 bases, and 15 bases separated the two germline ends. This CDR3 has 16 residues. Here the CDR3 DNA reads TGCGCCAGCAGACCGCTAGATGGGGTCTCCTACAATGAGCAGTTCTTC. Encoded protein: CASRPLDGVSYNEQFF.

This clone was observed once. V and J are TRBV4-3 and TRBJ2-7, with D perhaps assigned TRBD1 or TRBD2 (5 bases each). The germline V gene has CDR1 LGHNA and CDR2 YSLEER. The CDR3 contains 13 residues. V was trimmed by 0 bases and J by 6 bases, leaving 9 bases between them. The CDR3 DNA reads TGCGCCAGCAGCCAAGATTATGGGGGCGAGCAGTACTTC. It translates to CASSQDYGGEQYF.

This clone has a single count. This CDR3 is also generated by other DNA sequences in the sample. The chain carries TRBV18 and TRBJ2-7, with no clear D. CDR1 is KGHSH and CDR2 is LQKENI in the germline V gene. The CDR3 consists of 12 residues. V was cut by 3 bases and J by 1 base, with 4 bases left in between. The CDR3: CASSPESYEQYF. The DNA of the CDR3 is TGTGCCAGCTCACCGGAATCCTACGAGCAGTACTTC.

Comments on this clone: Other DNA sequences of this sample code for an identical CDR3. The V gene is TRBV20-1, the J gene TRBJ2-3; D not certain. Per germline, CDR1 DFQATT and CDR2 SNEGSKA (reference sequence). V lost 6 bases and J 2 bases, leaving 6 bases between the germline ends. The CDR3 is made up of 11 amino acids. CDR3 loop: CSARSTDTQYF. The CDR3 DNA reads TGCAGTGCCCGGTCCACAGATACGCAGTATTTT.

The chain uses TRBV19 and TRBJ2-1, with D perhaps matching TRBD1 or TRBD2 (6 bases each). The V gene lost 6 bases and the J gene lost 2 bases, with 14 bases spanning the gap. The CDR3 is 15 amino acids. Germline CDR1 and CDR2: LNHDA and SQIVND (reference sequence). The CDR3 spells CASRAPGATYNEQFF. The CDR3 DNA reads TGTGCCAGTAGGGCTCCGGGGGCCACCTACAATGAGCAGTTCTTC. Based on the CDR3 plus reference TRBV19 and TRBJ2-1, the full variable domain is DGGITQSPKYLFRKEGQNVTLSCEQNLNHDAMYWYRQDPGQGLRLIYYSQIVNDFQKGDIAEGYSVSREKKESFPLTVTSAQKNPTAFYLCASRAPGATYNEQFFGPGTRLTVL.

The chain recombines TRBV6-6 with TRBJ2-7; 7 positions match TRBD1. The CDR3 runs 13 residues. Germline values: CDR1 MNHNY, CDR2 SVGAGI (reference sequence). The V gene end was trimmed by 6 bases and the J gene end by 9 bases; junction bases not matched to a gene: 11. This CDR3 reads CASRTTGIRVQYF. The DNA of the CDR3 is TGTGCCAGCAGGACGACAGGGATAAGGGTGCAGTACTTC.

This clone came up once. CDR3 amino acids: CASSPRYPGLAGVLETQYF. In DNA, the CDR3 is TGCGCCAGCAGCCCTAGATATCCGGGACTAGCGGGAGTACTGGAGACCCAGTACTTC. This rearrangement joins TRBV5-1 to TRBJ2-5; TRBD2 matches at 14 bases. CDR1 is SGHRS and CDR2 is YFSETQ in the germline V gene. Trimming removed 4 bases from V and 5 bases from J; junction bases left unmatched: 16. This CDR3 has 19 amino acids.

V usage is TRBV29-1 and J usage is TRBJ1-1; tentative D call: TRBD1 (6 bases). The CDR3 extends over 13 amino acids. V was shortened by 4 bases and J by 5 bases, with 14 bases between the two germline ends. Germline CDR1 is SQVTM and CDR2 is ANQGSEA. The CDR3 loop is CSVAGTFLTEAFF. The CDR3, as DNA: TGCAGCGTTGCCGGGACATTTCTTACTGAAGCTTTCTTT.

The rearrangement uses TRBV4-2 and TRBJ2-7, with 7 bases fitting TRBD2. The CDR3 extends over 16 amino acids. V lost 0 bases, J lost 0 bases, and 5 bases stayed unmatched. Germline lookup yields CDR1 LGHNA and CDR2 YNFKEQ. As DNA, the CDR3 is TGTGCCAGCAGCCAAGAAGGACCGGGGGGCTCCTACGAGCAGTACTTC. Translating gives CASSQEGPGGSYEQYF.

This clone has only one observation. The rearrangement joins TRBV7-9 to TRBJ2-4, with 9 bases that match TRBD1. Losses at the gene ends were 3 bases for V and 2 bases for J; bases not matched to a gene: 2. CDR1 and CDR2 (germline): SEHNR, FQNEAQ (reference sequence). The CDR3 totals 15 residues. The CDR3 protein is CASSFGTGSKNIQYF. In nucleotides, the CDR3 is TGTGCCAGCAGCTTCGGGACAGGGTCCAAAAACATTCAGTACTTC.

The chain uses TRBV11-2 and TRBJ2-7; maybe TRBD1 (5 bases). Trimming cost V 1 base and J 5 bases, with 15 bases left between them. Looked up from germline, CDR1 is SGHAT and CDR2 is FQNNGV. The length of the CDR3 is 15 residues. The DNA of the CDR3 is TGTGCCAGCAGCTTAGCGGCAGGGATAAGGGACGAGCAGTACTTC. Translation gives CASSLAAGIRDEQYF.

Comment on this clone: A read error is likely, as this CDR3 ends without the conserved phenylalanine or tryptophan. The limits of the CDR3 on the DNA are not certain, so only TCRdb's listed CDR3 is given. This chain uses TRBV6-5 with TRBJ2-7; the table's D call TRBD1 went unverified against the DNA. Germline loops: CDR1 MNHEY, CDR2 SVGAGI. The CDR3 sequence runs 12 residues, both termini included. The CDR3 reads CASRIDRGRRMS.